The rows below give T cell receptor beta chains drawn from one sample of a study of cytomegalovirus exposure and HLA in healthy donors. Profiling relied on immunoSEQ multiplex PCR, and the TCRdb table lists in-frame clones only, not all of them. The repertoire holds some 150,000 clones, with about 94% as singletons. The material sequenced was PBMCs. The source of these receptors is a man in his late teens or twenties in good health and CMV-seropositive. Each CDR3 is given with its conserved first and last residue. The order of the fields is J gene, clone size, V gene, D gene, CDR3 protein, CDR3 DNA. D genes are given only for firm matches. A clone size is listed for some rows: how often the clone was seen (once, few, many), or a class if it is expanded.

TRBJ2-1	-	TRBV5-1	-	CASSFAERARSYNEQFF	TGCGCCAGCAGCTTCGCCGAGCGGGCCCGCTCCTACAATGAGCAGTTCTTC
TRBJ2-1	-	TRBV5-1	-	CASSGAFVASSYNEQFF	TGCGCCAGCAGCGGGGCTTTTGTCGCTAGCTCCTACAATGAGCAGTTCTTC
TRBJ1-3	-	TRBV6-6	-	CASSYSGVPGNTIYF	TGTGCCAGCAGTTACTCAGGGGTTCCCGGAAACACCATATATTTT
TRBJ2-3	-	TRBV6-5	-	CATKLSAGETDTQYF	TGTGCCACCAAATTATCGGCAGGGGAGACAGATACGCAGTATTTT
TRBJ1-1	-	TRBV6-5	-	CASSFSWNTEAFF	TGTGCCAGCAGTTTTTCATGGAACACTGAAGCTTTCTTT
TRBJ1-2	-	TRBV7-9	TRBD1	CASSLGQGAGGYTF	TGTGCCAGCAGCTTAGGACAGGGGGCTGGTGGCTACACCTTC
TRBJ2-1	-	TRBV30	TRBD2	CAWSPGLAGHNEQFF	TGTGCCTGGAGTCCCGGGCTAGCGGGACACAATGAGCAGTTCTTC
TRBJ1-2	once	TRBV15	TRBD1	CATSSFRTGGYYGYTF	TGTGCCACCAGCAGCTTTAGGACAGGGGGCTACTATGGCTACACCTTC
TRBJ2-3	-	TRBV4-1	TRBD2	CASSPRAAGGPGDTQYF	TGCGCCAGCAGCCCAAGGGCAGCGGGAGGGCCGGGAGATACGCAGTATTTT
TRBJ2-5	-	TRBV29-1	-	CSVGALELETQYF	TGCAGCGTTGGCGCACTAGAATTGGAGACCCAGTACTTC
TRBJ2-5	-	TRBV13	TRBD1	CASSLDREETQYF	TGTGCCAGCAGCTTGGACAGGGAGGAGACCCAGTACTTC
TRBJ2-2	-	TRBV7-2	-	CASSHWGYLGDFNTGELFF	TGTGCCAGCAGCCATTGGGGGTACCTGGGGGACTTCAACACCGGGGAGCTGTTTTTT
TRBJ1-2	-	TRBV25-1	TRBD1	CASSTGGMGYTF	TGTGCCAGCAGTACAGGGGGCATGGGCTACACCTTC
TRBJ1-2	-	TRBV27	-	CASSHTISSGYTF	TGTGCCAGCAGCCATACTATTTCAAGCGGCTACACCTTC
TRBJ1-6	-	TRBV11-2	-	CASSLYRRTGSSPLHF	TGTGCCAGCAGCTTATATCGGCGTACAGGGTCTTCACCCCTCCACTTT
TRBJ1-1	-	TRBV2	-	CASSERGGENTEAFF	TGTGCCAGCAGTGAGAGGGGGGGGGAGAACACTGAAGCTTTCTTT
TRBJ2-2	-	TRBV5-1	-	CASLPGIDTGELFF	TGCGCCAGCCTCCCAGGGATAGACACCGGGGAGCTGTTTTTT
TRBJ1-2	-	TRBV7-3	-	CASSETVDYGYTF	TGTGCCAGCAGCGAGACAGTAGATTATGGCTACACCTTC
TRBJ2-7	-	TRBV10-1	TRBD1	CASSGPGQGNYEQYF	TGCGCCAGCAGTGGGCCGGGACAGGGCAACTACGAGCAGTACTTC
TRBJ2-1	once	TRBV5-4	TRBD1	CASHRDSYNEQFF	TGTGCCAGTCACCGGGACAGTTACAATGAGCAGTTCTTC
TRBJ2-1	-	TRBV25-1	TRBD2	CASSDASGIEQFF	TGTGCCAGCAGTGACGCTAGCGGGATCGAGCAGTTCTTC
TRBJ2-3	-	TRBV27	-	CASCSGFGTDTQYF	TGTGCCAGCTGCTCGGGTTTCGGCACAGATACGCAGTATTTT
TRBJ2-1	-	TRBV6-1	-	CASSESGILALYEQFF	TGTGCCAGCAGTGAATCGGGAATTTTGGCCCTCTATGAGCAGTTCTTC
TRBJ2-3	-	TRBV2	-	CASSEGGGRTDTQYF	TGTGCCAGCAGTGAAGGGGGGGGCCGCACAGATACGCAGTATTTT
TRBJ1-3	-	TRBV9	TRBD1	CASSARTGLSGNTIYF	TGTGCCAGCAGCGCCAGGACAGGCCTCTCTGGAAACACCATATATTTT
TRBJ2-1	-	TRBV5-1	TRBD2	CASSSRRVAGMLDEQFF	TGCGCCAGCAGCTCCCGAAGAGTAGCGGGGATGTTGGATGAGCAGTTCTTC
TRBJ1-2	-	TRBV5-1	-	CASSLDSYGYTF	TGCGCCAGCAGCCTCGACAGCTATGGCTACACCTTC
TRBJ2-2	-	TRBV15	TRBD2	CATSRDRPGTTYTGELFF	TGTGCCACCAGCAGAGATCGACCAGGGACTACCTATACCGGGGAGCTGTTTTTT
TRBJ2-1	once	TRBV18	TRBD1	CASSQTGGNEQFF	TGTGCCAGCTCCCAGACAGGGGGCAATGAGCAGTTCTTC
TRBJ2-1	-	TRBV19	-	CASSQDSSYNEQFF	TGTGCCAGTAGTCAGGACAGCTCCTACAATGAGCAGTTCTTC
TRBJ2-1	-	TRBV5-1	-	CASRKGQNNEQFF	TGCGCCAGCCGGAAAGGACAGAACAATGAGCAGTTCTTC
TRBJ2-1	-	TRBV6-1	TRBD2	CASSGGTSGRNFYNEQFF	TGTGCCAGCAGTGGGGGGACTAGCGGGAGAAATTTCTACAATGAGCAGTTCTTC
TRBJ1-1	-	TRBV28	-	CASVRRAWNTEAFF	TGTGCCAGCGTCCGACGAGCGTGGAACACTGAAGCTTTCTTT
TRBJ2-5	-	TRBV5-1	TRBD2	CASSLSGTGETQYF	TGCGCCAGCAGCCTCAGCGGGACGGGTGAGACCCAGTACTTC
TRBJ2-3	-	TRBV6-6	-	CASSWRETNTDTQYF	TGTGCCAGCAGTTGGCGAGAGACAAACACAGATACGCAGTATTTT
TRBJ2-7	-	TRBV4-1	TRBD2	CASSQDWLAGGPQDEQYF	TGCGCCAGCAGCCAAGATTGGCTAGCGGGAGGGCCTCAGGACGAGCAGTACTTC